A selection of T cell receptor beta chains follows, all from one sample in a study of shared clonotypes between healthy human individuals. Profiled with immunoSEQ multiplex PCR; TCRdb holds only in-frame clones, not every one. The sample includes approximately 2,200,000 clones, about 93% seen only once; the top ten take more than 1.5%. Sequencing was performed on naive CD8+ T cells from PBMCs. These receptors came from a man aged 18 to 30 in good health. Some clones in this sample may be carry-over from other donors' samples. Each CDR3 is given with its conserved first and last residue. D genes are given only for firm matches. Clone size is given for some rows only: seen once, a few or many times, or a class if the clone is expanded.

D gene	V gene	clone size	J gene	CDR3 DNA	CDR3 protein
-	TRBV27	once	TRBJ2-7	TGTGCCAGCAGTCCGGACGGCTCCTACGAGCAGTACTTC	CASSPDGSYEQYF
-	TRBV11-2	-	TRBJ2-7	TGTGCCAGCAGCACACGGACAGCGGTGTACTACGAGCAGTACTTC	CASSTRTAVYYEQYF
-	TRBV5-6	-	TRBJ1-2	TGTGCCAGCAGCTTTGGGGAGGCCCCCTATGGCTACACCTTC	CASSFGEAPYGYTF
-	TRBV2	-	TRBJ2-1	TGTGCCAGCAAGCCGCCATGGACTGACTTCAGCAATGAGCAGTTCTTC	CASKPPWTDFSNEQFF
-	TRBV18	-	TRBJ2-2	TGTGCCAGCTCACCGACGCAGGGACTCACCGGGGAGCTGTTTTTT	CASSPTQGLTGELFF
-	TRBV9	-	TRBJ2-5	TGTGCCAGCAGCGGAACAGGGTTGCAAGAGACCCAGTACTTC	CASSGTGLQETQYF
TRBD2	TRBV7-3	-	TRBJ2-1	TGTGCCAGCAGCTTAAGCCCCCCGGGACTAGCGGACTACAATGAGCAGTTCTTC	CASSLSPPGLADYNEQFF
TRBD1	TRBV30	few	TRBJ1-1	TGTGCCTGGGGGCAGGGGGCTGTGGCTTTCTTT	CAWGQGAVAFF
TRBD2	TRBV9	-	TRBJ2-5	TGTGCCAGCAGCGTAGCTAGCGGGAGCGGAGAGACCCAGTACTTC	CASSVASGSGETQYF
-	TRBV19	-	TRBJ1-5	TGTGCCAGTGGCCCAGGGAATCAGCCCCAGCATTTT	CASGPGNQPQHF
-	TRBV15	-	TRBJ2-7	TGTGCCACCAGCAGAGAAGGGACCTATACCTACGAGCAGTACTTC	CATSREGTYTYEQYF
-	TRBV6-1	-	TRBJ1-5	TGTGCCAGCTCCCTTATACACCTTAATCAGCCCCAGCATTTT	CASSLIHLNQPQHF
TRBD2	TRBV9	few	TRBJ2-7	TGTGCCAGCAGCGTGGGGACTAGCCTCAAGGAGCAGTACTTC	CASSVGTSLKEQYF
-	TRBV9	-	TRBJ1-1	TGTGCCAGCAGCGTAGCCCCCACCAGAGTTTCGAACACTGAAGCTTTCTTT	CASSVAPTRVSNTEAFF
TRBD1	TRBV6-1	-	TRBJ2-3	TGTGCCAGCAGGACGGACAGGGGGCTAGATACGCAGTATTTT	CASRTDRGLDTQYF
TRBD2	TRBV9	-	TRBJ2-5	TGTGCCAGCAGCGCCTGGGAGGGCCAAGAGACCCAGTACTTC	CASSAWEGQETQYF
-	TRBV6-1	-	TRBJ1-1	TGTGCCAGCCGTCAGATTGGGGACACTGAAGCTTTCTTT	CASRQIGDTEAFF
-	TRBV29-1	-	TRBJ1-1	TGCACCGTGTGGGGGGATGCTACTGAAGCTTTCTTT	CTVWGDATEAFF
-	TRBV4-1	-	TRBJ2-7	TGCGCCAGCAGCCAGTACCCACAGGGAGAGGGGTCCTACGAGCAGTACTTC	CASSQYPQGEGSYEQYF
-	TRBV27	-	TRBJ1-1	TGTGCCAGCAGCAGAAGCGCAACCTCTGAAGCTTTCTTT	CASSRSATSEAFF
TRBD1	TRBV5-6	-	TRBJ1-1	TGTGCCAGCAGCTGGACAGGGAGGAGAAACACTGAAGCTTTCTTT	CASSWTGRRNTEAFF
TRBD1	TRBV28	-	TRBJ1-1	TGTGCCAGCAGTAGTACAGGGGACACTGAAGCTTTCTTT	CASSSTGDTEAFF